This is a list of T cell receptor beta chains from one sample in a study of blood T cell repertoires in COVID-19. The protocol was immunoSEQ multiplex PCR, while the TCRdb copy is restricted to in-frame clones and leaves out a portion. Of around 230,000 clones listed, around 86% are singletons. The material sequenced was peripheral blood. These receptors all come from a man younger than 40 who had recovered from COVID-19. Each CDR3 is given with its conserved first and last residue. D genes are given only for firm matches. Clone size appears in some rows only: once, few, many, or a class for an expanded clone.

d_call: .
j_call: TRBJ2-3
v_call: TRBV5-1
cdr3_length: 16
clone_size: once
cdr3_aa: CASRRDLRIGTDTQYF
cdr3_nt: TGCGCCAGCCGGCGGGACCTACGGATAGGTACAGATACGCAGTATTTT

d_call: TRBD2
j_call: TRBJ2-5
v_call: TRBV5-1
cdr3_length: 13
clone_size: .
cdr3_aa: CASSLGLAETQYF
cdr3_nt: TGCGCCAGCAGCTTGGGACTAGCGGAGACCCAGTACTTC

d_call: TRBD1
j_call: TRBJ1-2
v_call: TRBV7-9
cdr3_length: 14
clone_size: .
cdr3_aa: CASSLVDRVDGYTF
cdr3_nt: TGTGCCAGCAGCTTAGTGGACAGGGTGGATGGCTACACCTTC

d_call: .
j_call: TRBJ1-2
v_call: TRBV24-1
cdr3_length: 12
clone_size: .
cdr3_aa: CATSDPYSGYTF
cdr3_nt: TGTGCCACCAGTGATCCATATAGTGGCTACACCTTC

d_call: .
j_call: TRBJ1-1
v_call: TRBV6-5
cdr3_length: 11
clone_size: .
cdr3_aa: CASSYETEAFF
cdr3_nt: TGTGCCAGCAGTTACGAGACTGAAGCTTTCTTT

d_call: .
j_call: TRBJ2-7
v_call: TRBV10-1
cdr3_length: 15
clone_size: .
cdr3_aa: CASSWLVPGSYEQYF
cdr3_nt: TGCGCCAGCAGCTGGCTAGTTCCCGGCTCCTACGAGCAGTACTTC

d_call: TRBD1
j_call: TRBJ1-2
v_call: TRBV5-1
cdr3_length: 16
clone_size: .
cdr3_aa: CASVRDSSSANYGYTF
cdr3_nt: TGCGCCAGCGTACGGGACAGCTCATCGGCTAACTATGGCTACACCTTC

d_call: .
j_call: TRBJ1-1
v_call: TRBV6-5
cdr3_length: 12
clone_size: few
cdr3_aa: CASSHGIGEAFF
cdr3_nt: TGTGCCAGCAGTCACGGGATCGGTGAAGCTTTCTTT

d_call: .
j_call: TRBJ1-2
v_call: TRBV12-3/TRBV12-4
cdr3_length: 12
clone_size: .
cdr3_aa: CASSPVGLGYTF
cdr3_nt: TGTGCCAGCAGCCCCGTTGGGCTTGGCTACACCTTC

d_call: .
j_call: TRBJ2-7
v_call: TRBV7-9
cdr3_length: 15
clone_size: .
cdr3_aa: CASSFGPKQGRGQYF
cdr3_nt: TGTGCCAGCAGCTTTGGCCCGAAACAGGGTCGCGGGCAGTACTTC

d_call: .
j_call: TRBJ1-3
v_call: TRBV3-1/TRBV3-2
cdr3_length: 15
clone_size: .
cdr3_aa: CASSPNRDSGNTIYF
cdr3_nt: TGTGCCAGCAGCCCCAACAGGGATTCTGGAAACACCATATATTTT

d_call: .
j_call: TRBJ2-1
v_call: TRBV2
cdr3_length: 12
clone_size: .
cdr3_aa: CASDFAEAEQFF
cdr3_nt: TGTGCCAGCGACTTCGCAGAGGCTGAGCAGTTCTTC

d_call: TRBD1
j_call: TRBJ2-1
v_call: TRBV5-4
cdr3_length: 16
clone_size: .
cdr3_aa: CASSFGDRGTGNEQFF
cdr3_nt: TGTGCCAGCAGCTTTGGGGACAGGGGAACGGGCAATGAGCAGTTCTTC

d_call: .
j_call: TRBJ2-3
v_call: TRBV2
cdr3_length: 14
clone_size: few
cdr3_aa: CASSPDRFTDTQYF
cdr3_nt: TGTGCCAGCAGTCCCGACAGGTTCACAGATACGCAGTATTTT

d_call: TRBD2
j_call: TRBJ2-3
v_call: TRBV11-2
cdr3_length: 16
clone_size: once
cdr3_aa: CASSSLAGGSTDTQYF
cdr3_nt: TGTGCCAGCAGCTCTTTAGCGGGGGGAAGCACAGATACGCAGTATTTT

d_call: TRBD1
j_call: TRBJ2-7
v_call: TRBV11-3
cdr3_length: 14
clone_size: .
cdr3_aa: CASSLQGALDEQYF
cdr3_nt: TGTGCCAGCAGCTTACAGGGGGCATTAGACGAGCAGTACTTC

d_call: TRBD1
j_call: TRBJ1-3
v_call: TRBV3-1/TRBV3-2
cdr3_length: 18
clone_size: .
cdr3_aa: CASTGQGEALRSGNTIYF
cdr3_nt: TGTGCCAGCACCGGACAGGGGGAGGCTTTACGCTCTGGAAACACCATATATTTT

d_call: TRBD1
j_call: TRBJ1-5
v_call: TRBV5-1
cdr3_length: 16
clone_size: once
cdr3_aa: CASSLLGTGEGSPQHF
cdr3_nt: TGCGCCAGCAGCTTGCTAGGGACAGGGGAGGGGAGTCCCCAGCATTTT

d_call: .
j_call: TRBJ2-1
v_call: TRBV3-1/TRBV3-2
cdr3_length: 16
clone_size: .
cdr3_aa: CASSPPAGAQYNEQFF
cdr3_nt: TGTGCCAGCAGCCCCCCTGCGGGCGCACAATACAATGAGCAGTTCTTC

d_call: TRBD1
j_call: TRBJ2-1
v_call: TRBV7-7
cdr3_length: 13
clone_size: .
cdr3_aa: CASSNDRDNEQFF
cdr3_nt: TGTGCCAGCAGCAATGACAGGGACAATGAGCAGTTCTTC